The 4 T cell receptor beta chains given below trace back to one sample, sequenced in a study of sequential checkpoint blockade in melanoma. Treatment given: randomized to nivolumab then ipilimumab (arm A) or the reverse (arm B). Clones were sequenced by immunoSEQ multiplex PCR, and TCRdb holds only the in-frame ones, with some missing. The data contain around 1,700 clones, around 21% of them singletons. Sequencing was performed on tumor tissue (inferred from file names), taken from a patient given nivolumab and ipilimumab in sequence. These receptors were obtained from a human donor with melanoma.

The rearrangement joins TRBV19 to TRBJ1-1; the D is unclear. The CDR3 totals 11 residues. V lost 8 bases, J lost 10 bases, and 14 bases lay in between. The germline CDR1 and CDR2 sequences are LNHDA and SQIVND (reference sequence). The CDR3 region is CASSGGFGAFF. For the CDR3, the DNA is TGTGCCAGTTCAGGAGGGTTTGGAGCTTTCTTT.

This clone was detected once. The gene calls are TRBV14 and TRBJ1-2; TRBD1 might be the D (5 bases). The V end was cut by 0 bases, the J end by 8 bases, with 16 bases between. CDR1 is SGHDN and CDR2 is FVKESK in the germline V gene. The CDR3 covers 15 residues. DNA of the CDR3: TGTGCCAGCAGCCAAGAAGCGGTCCGAGGGGCCGGCTACACCTTC. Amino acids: CASSQEAVRGAGYTF.

The CDR3 sequence is CASSFGQGITEAFF. CDR3 nucleotides: TGCGCCAGCAGCTTTGGACAGGGGATCACTGAAGCTTTCTTT. The V and J genes are TRBV5-1 and TRBJ1-1, with TRBD1 matching 9 bases. With V trimmed by 2 bases and J by 4 bases, 3 bases remained unmatched. Germline-derived CDR1 and CDR2 are SGHRS and YFSETQ. This CDR3 is built from 14 residues.

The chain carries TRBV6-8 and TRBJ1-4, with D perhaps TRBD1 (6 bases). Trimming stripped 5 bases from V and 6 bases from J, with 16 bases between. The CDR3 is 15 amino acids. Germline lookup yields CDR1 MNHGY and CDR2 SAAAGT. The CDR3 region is CASSPPGGRHEKLFF. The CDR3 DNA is TGTGCCAGCAGTCCCCCCGGGGGGCGGCATGAAAAACTGTTTTTT.